The text below deals with one TCR beta chain. This CDR3 comprises 15 residues. The V gene's germline CDR1 is DFQATT and CDR2 SNEGSKA (reference sequence). Trimming removed 0 bases from V and 6 bases from J, with 17 bases in between. The data originate from a study of CD8 T cells in Susac syndrome. Negative isolation was applied to CD8+ and CD4+ T cells, and FACS enrichment was applied to TEMRA cells. Random hexamers were used to reverse transcribe 0.5 to 1 ug of RNA. Across 54 Vbeta and 13 Jbeta, immunoSEQ multiplex PCR amplified TCR beta CDR3. Via MiXCR, TCRdb re-called the immunoSEQ multiplex PCR reads, giving one row per CDR3 protein. The data show about 140,000 distinct CDR3 sequences, 94% seen once.

The V call is TRBV20-1, the J call TRBJ1-2; no clear D gene. The sequenced sample consisted of CD8+ T cells from PBMCs. The TCR was taken from a human donor in good health. The CDR3 nucleotides read TGCAGTGCTAGAGATCGTAATCGGGGATTGGATGGCTACACCTTC. Amino acids: CSARDRNRGLDGYTF.